This TCR beta chain was sequenced during a study of beta chain features in type 1 diabetes. Notes on the study in general: TCRB CDR3s from Type 1 diabetes patients were moderately but significantly shorter in all four CD4+ subsets. Possibly, sequencing cDNA over-represented cells that had high TCR expression levels. Junctions at VDJ sites from type 1 diabetes patients had fewer insertions and more deletions. The analysis here could not establish whether HLA type shapes TCRB rearrangement.

Expressed TCRB transcripts were sequenced because the entire RNA isolate underwent reverse transcription. Assay used: immunoSEQ multiplex PCR; TCRdb lists only in-frame clones, some missing. The sample holds 160,000 or so clones, roughly 9% seen once. The authors took one heparinised blood draw, averaging about 120 mL, from each donor. Note on this clone: Its antigen is currently unknown.

CDR1 is SGHRS, CDR2 YFSETQ, per germline. Trimming cost V 7 bases and J 4 bases, with 6 bases left between them. The CDR3 length is 11 residues. This chain joins TRBV5-1 and TRBJ2-4, with D hard to call. The sequenced sample consisted of central memory CD4+ T cells from blood. This TCR came from a woman in her 30s with type 1 diabetes. CDR3 DNA sequence: TGCGCCAGCTCAGATAAAAACATTCAGTACTTC. It is translated as CASSDKNIQYF.